The next 27 T cell receptor beta chains were all read from a single sample in a study of OX40 agonist ivuxolimab in advanced cancers. The assay was immunoSEQ multiplex PCR, and TCRdb's table has in-frame clones only and misses some. The sample lists about 78,000 clones; roughly 92% were seen once. The sample here was CD4+ or CD8+ T cells sorted from blood, taken in a trial of the OX40 agonist ivuxolimab. The receptors stem from an adult with an advanced solid tumor such as melanoma, head and neck, liver or kidney cancer.

The rearrangement joins TRBV7-8 to TRBJ2-5; 8 nucleotides match TRBD1. V shed 5 bases and J 5 bases; nucleotides not matched to a gene: 10. Germline CDR1 SGHVS, CDR2 FQNEAQ. This CDR3 region has 15 residues. The CDR3 spells CASSNQGASVETQYF. Here the CDR3 DNA reads TGTGCCAGCAGCAACCAGGGGGCATCGGTTGAGACCCAGTACTTC.

The rearrangement joins TRBV5-5 to TRBJ2-7; D is possibly TRBD1 or TRBD2 (5 bases each). The V gene's germline CDR1 is SGHKS and CDR2 YYEKEE (reference sequence). The length of the CDR3 is 14 residues. The V gene lost 4 bases and the J gene lost 3 bases, with 14 bases spanning the gap. The CDR3 here is CASSPGTVNYEQYF. CDR3 sequence (DNA): TGTGCCAGCAGCCCCGGGACCGTGAACTACGAGCAGTACTTC.

The chain employs TRBV5-4 and TRBJ1-2, with 8 bases identical to TRBD1. V was clipped by 4 bases and J by 3 bases; unmatched bases: 5. This CDR3 region has 14 residues. Germline assignment: CDR1 SGHNT and CDR2 YYREEE (reference sequence). The CDR3 bases are TGTGCCAGCAGCCCGGCAGGGGGCGACTATGGCTACACCTTC. Protein product: CASSPAGGDYGYTF.

This clone has just one count. This chain joins TRBV5-1 and TRBJ2-1; a weak D match, TRBD2 (6 bases). CDR3 size: 16 residues. The ends were cut back, 0 bases at V and 4 bases at J, with 14 bases in the middle. CDR1 is SGHRS and CDR2 is YFSETQ in the germline V gene. CDR3 DNA: TGCGCCAGCAGCTTGGCTGACGCGGGGTCATACAATGAGCAGTTCTTC. As protein: CASSLADAGSYNEQFF.

The gene calls are TRBV2 and TRBJ1-2; the match to TRBD1 covers 8 bases. The junction had 8 bases not matched to a gene; V was cut back by 9 bases and J by 11 bases. The germline CDR1 and CDR2 sequences are SNHLY and FYNNEI. CDR3 length equals 11 residues. The CDR3 loop is CASSPGTGYTF. CDR3 nucleotides: TGTGCCAGTTCCCCCGGGACAGGATACACCTTC.

The rearrangement joins TRBV6-5 to TRBJ2-7; 12 nucleotides match TRBD1. This CDR3 spans 14 amino acids. Per germline, CDR1 MNHEY and CDR2 SVGAGI. V lost 7 bases to trimming and J lost 4 bases; unmatched junction nucleotides: 5. CDR3 in amino acids: CASNPGQGAYEQYF. CDR3 DNA: TGTGCCAGCAATCCGGGACAGGGGGCTTACGAGCAGTACTTC.

The V call is TRBV7-2, the J call TRBJ2-1, with 8 bases matching TRBD2. This CDR3 contains 14 residues. V shed 5 bases, J shed 7 bases, and the junction held 7 bases outside the gene matches. CDR1 and CDR2 (germline): SGHTA, FQGNSA. Here the CDR3 reads CASSRPGTRNEQFF. The CDR3, as DNA: TGTGCCAGCAGCCGTCCCGGGACTAGGAATGAGCAGTTCTTC.

The chain is built from TRBV12-5 and TRBJ1-3; the match to TRBD1 covers 10 bases. V shed 2 bases, J shed 2 bases, and the junction held 9 bases outside the gene matches. Germline CDR1 LGHNT, CDR2 FRNRAP. The CDR3 has 18 residues. CDR3 in DNA: TGTGCTAGTGGTTTGCCACGAGGGACAGGGGACCCTGGAAACACCATATATTTT. Translated, it gives CASGLPRGTGDPGNTIYF.

The rearrangement links TRBV19 to TRBJ1-1; D remains unclear. CDR1 is LNHDA and CDR2 is SQIVND in the germline V gene (reference sequence). V was cut by 7 bases and J by 7 bases, with 19 bases left in between. The length of the CDR3 is 14 residues. The CDR3 region is CASTITLERNEAFF. The CDR3 DNA is TGTGCCAGTACCATAACTTTGGAGAGGAATGAAGCTTTCTTT.

The chain has TRBV5-1 and TRBJ2-2, with D possibly TRBD2 on 5 matching bases. CDR1 and CDR2 from the germline V gene are SGHRS and YFSETQ. V was clipped by 0 bases and J by 6 bases, with 15 bases between them. The CDR3 length is 16 residues. The CDR3 nucleotides read TGCGCCAGCAGCTTGGCCAAGACTAAATACCCCGGGGAGCTGTTTTTT. Translating gives CASSLAKTKYPGELFF.

The rearrangement links TRBV11-2 to TRBJ2-3; the D is unclear. V was clipped by 4 bases and J by 5 bases, with 13 bases between them. The CDR3 sequence is 14 residues long. In germline, CDR1 is SGHAT, CDR2 FQNNGV. CDR3 in amino acids: CASSSRLLKDTQYF. CDR3 in DNA: TGTGCCAGCAGCTCCCGACTCCTGAAAGATACGCAGTATTTT.

V is TRBV5-1 and J is TRBJ1-4, with 8 positions matching TRBD1. The V and J ends lost 4 bases and 13 bases, in that order; junction bases with no gene match: 6. Germline loops: CDR1 SGHRS, CDR2 YFSETQ. This CDR3 is 12 amino acids long. The chain's CDR3 is CASSEDRVGLFF. CDR3 coding DNA: TGCGCCAGCAGCGAGGACAGGGTGGGACTGTTTTTT.

This clone was seen a single time. The J gene is TRBJ1-5, the V gene TRBV30; TRBD1 might be the D (5 bases). CDR1 GTSNPN and CDR2 SVGIG come from the germline V gene (reference sequence). V was shortened by 2 bases and J by 8 bases, with 13 bases between the two germline ends. This CDR3 spans 13 amino acids. CDR3 sequence (DNA): TGTGCCTGGAGTCGACAGAGGGAAGAGCCCCAGCATTTT. This codes for CAWSRQREEPQHF.

The rearrangement links TRBV19 to TRBJ2-2, with D hard to call. The CDR3 totals 11 residues. Germline V gives CDR1 LNHDA, CDR2 SQIVND (reference sequence). Trimming cost V 6 bases and J 5 bases, with 4 bases left between them. In DNA, the CDR3 is TGTGCCAGTAGGGCGACCGGGGAGCTGTTTTTT. Translated: CASRATGELFF.

This chain links TRBV9 with TRBJ1-5, with 7 bases aligning to TRBD1. Germline V gene lookup returns CDR1 SGDLS and CDR2 YYNGEE. V gave up 1 base and J gave up 3 bases; unmatched junction bases: 4. This CDR3 is built from 15 residues. CDR3 region: CASSVSGQPNQPQHF. DNA of the CDR3: TGTGCCAGCAGCGTATCGGGACAGCCCAATCAGCCCCAGCATTTT.

The rearrangement links TRBV6-1 to TRBJ2-7; 7 bases are shared with TRBD1. Unmatched junction bases numbered 11, after V lost 6 bases and J lost 6 bases. Per the germline V gene, CDR1 is MNHNS and CDR2 is SASEGT. CDR3 size: 14 residues. The CDR3 sequence is CASSTPGQSFEQYF. CDR3 bases: TGTGCCAGCAGCACCCCGGGACAGTCATTCGAGCAGTACTTC.

The CDR3 region is CASSMRRSEQFF. CDR3 sequence (DNA): TGTGCCAGTAGTATGAGACGGAGTGAGCAGTTCTTC. The rearrangement uses TRBV19 and TRBJ2-1; D uncertain. Looked up from germline, CDR1 is LNHDA and CDR2 is SQIVND (reference sequence). The V end lost 3 bases, the J end lost 9 bases, and 9 bases lay between the germline ends. CDR3 size: 12 residues.

This clone has only one observation. The chain combines TRBV27 with TRBJ2-3, with TRBD1 matching 9 bases. The CDR3 covers 14 residues. The junction had 4 bases not matched to a gene; V was cut back by 4 bases and J by 5 bases. The germline V gene has CDR1 MNHEY and CDR2 SMNVEV (reference sequence). The CDR3 region is CASSWGQGGDTQYF. CDR3 DNA sequence: TGTGCCAGCAGTTGGGGACAGGGTGGAGATACGCAGTATTTT.

A single count supports this clone. The chain recombines TRBV6-5 with TRBJ2-7, with D tentatively TRBD2 (6 bases). Germline V gives CDR1 MNHEY, CDR2 SVGAGI. The CDR3 consists of 14 residues. V lost 6 bases and J 2 bases, leaving 14 bases between the germline ends. Here the CDR3 reads CASRKAGTPYEQYF. The CDR3 DNA is TGTGCCAGCAGGAAGGCGGGAACTCCCTACGAGCAGTACTTC.

The sample holds a few counts of this clone. The V call is TRBV5-1, the J call TRBJ1-2; D call uncertain. The V and J ends lost 4 bases and 2 bases respectively, with 18 bases between them. CDR3 size: 16 residues. Per the germline V gene, CDR1 is SGHRS and CDR2 is YFSETQ. CDR3 sequence: CASSEGRASPNYGYTF. The DNA of the CDR3 is TGCGCCAGCAGCGAAGGGCGGGCCTCGCCGAACTATGGCTACACCTTC.

This sequence joins TRBV6-5 and TRBJ2-7, with 7 nucleotides matching TRBD1. V lost 6 bases and J lost 3; bases outside the gene matches: 8. The length of the CDR3 is 14 residues. CDR1 and CDR2 from the germline V gene are MNHEY and SVGAGI. CDR3 sequence: CASSLQPGGYEQYF. Here the CDR3 DNA reads TGTGCCAGCAGCCTCCAACCAGGGGGCTACGAGCAGTACTTC.

The chain employs TRBV4-1 and TRBJ2-3; no clear D gene. CDR1 MGHRA and CDR2 YSYEKL come from the germline V gene. The CDR3 runs to 15 residues. V was trimmed by 1 base and J by 2 bases, leaving 10 bases between them. The CDR3 DNA reads as TGCGCCAGCAGCCAAGGTAACGGATACACAGATACGCAGTATTTT. This gives the protein CASSQGNGYTDTQYF.

The CDR3 spells CASSPDRDNEKLFF. DNA for the CDR3: TGCGCCAGCAGCCCAGACAGGGATAATGAAAAACTGTTTTTT. The chain combines TRBV5-1 with TRBJ1-4, with 7 nucleotides matching TRBD1. The V gene end was trimmed by 4 bases and the J gene end by 4 bases; junction bases not matched to a gene: 4. Germline V lookup: CDR1 SGHRS, CDR2 YFSETQ. The CDR3 runs to 14 residues.

A few counts support this clone. The rearrangement links TRBV7-2 to TRBJ1-2; D not resolved. This CDR3 has 12 amino acids. CDR1 is SGHTA, CDR2 FQGNSA, per germline. V was shortened by 5 bases and J by 4 bases, with 8 bases between the two germline ends. This CDR3 reads CASSPAGYGYTF. The CDR3 region has the DNA TGTGCCAGCAGCCCGGCCGGCTATGGCTACACCTTC.

The chain has TRBV19 and TRBJ2-7; 9 bases fit TRBD1. The V and J ends lost 3 bases and 4 bases, in that order; junction bases with no gene match: 7. The CDR3 length is 15 residues. Germline CDR1 reads LNHDA; CDR2 reads SQIVND (reference sequence). The CDR3 coding sequence is TGTGCCAGTAGTATGGCGACAGGGGGGACGTACGAGCAGTACTTC. It specifies CASSMATGGTYEQYF.

The DNA of the CDR3 is TGTGCCAGCAGCTTAGCGGGACAGGGTGAAGCTTTCTTT. Encoded protein: CASSLAGQGEAFF. V and J are TRBV7-9 and TRBJ1-1; 9 bases line up with TRBD1. The CDR3 length is 13 residues. Unmatched junction bases numbered 0, after V lost 0 bases and J lost 7 bases. Germline assignment: CDR1 SEHNR and CDR2 FQNEAQ (reference sequence).

J is TRBJ2-5 and V is TRBV5-6; D unclear. The germline CDR1 and CDR2 sequences are SGHDT and YYEEEE. Trimming took off 1 base at V and 5 bases at J, with 9 bases between the two ends. This CDR3 contains 13 residues. Here the CDR3 DNA reads TGTGCCAGCAGCTTGCCGCGTGGGGAGACCCAGTACTTC. This sequence encodes CASSLPRGETQYF.